This is a list of T cell receptor beta chains from one sample in a study of naive and memory T cell subsets. In TCRdb, the UMI-ligation and nested PCR reads were re-called with MiXCR into one record per CDR3 protein. Found here are 95,000 to 150,000 distinct CDR3 sequences, 36% of them singletons; the top ten hold 0.8% to 1%. Sample: central memory CD4+ T cells from blood. These receptors were taken from a human donor in good health. Both conserved end residues are part of each CDR3. The order of the fields is CDR3 DNA, CDR3 protein, clone size, D gene, J gene, CDR3 length, V gene. D genes are given only for firm matches. Clone size is not always given. Where it is, it says once, few, many or a class for expanded clones.

TGCGCCAGCAGCTTGGAGGGTAGTCGCAGCGAGCAGTACTTC | CASSLEGSRSEQYF | many | - | TRBJ2-7 | 14 | TRBV5-1
TGCAGCGTTGAATGGTTGGACAGTCCGAACTATGGCTACACCTTC | CSVEWLDSPNYGYTF | - | - | TRBJ1-2 | 15 | TRBV29-1
TGCAGTGCTAGTCACGGGGGAAGCTCCTACGAGCAGTACTTC | CSASHGGSSYEQYF | many | - | TRBJ2-7 | 14 | TRBV20-1
TGTGCCAGCTCATCGAGACAGGGGGCTGTAGGATACAATGAGCAGTTCTTC | CASSSRQGAVGYNEQFF | - | TRBD1 | TRBJ2-1 | 17 | TRBV18
TGTGCCAGCAGGTCCAACTCAGTAGCCAAAAACATTCAGTACTTC | CASRSNSVAKNIQYF | few | - | TRBJ2-4 | 15 | TRBV28
TGTGCCAGCAGTGAACAGGCTAATACGCAGTATTTT | CASSEQANTQYF | once | - | TRBJ2-3 | 12 | TRBV6-1
TGTGCCAGCTCACTACAGGAGGGCGGCACTGAAGCTTTCTTT | CASSLQEGGTEAFF | - | - | TRBJ1-1 | 14 | TRBV18
TGTGCCAGCAGCTTAGAGGTCGGGATTCAGTACTTC | CASSLEVGIQYF | - | - | TRBJ2-4 | 12 | TRBV7-2
TGCAGTGCTACCAGGGGGCGGGAAAAACTGTTTTTT | CSATRGREKLFF | - | TRBD1 | TRBJ1-4 | 12 | TRBV20-1
TGCGCCAGCAGCTACAGGGGAGATGGCACTGAAGCTTTCTTT | CASSYRGDGTEAFF | few | TRBD1 | TRBJ1-1 | 14 | TRBV5-1
TGTGCCAGCTCACCAGGGAATCAGCCCCAGCATTTT | CASSPGNQPQHF | few | - | TRBJ1-5 | 12 | TRBV18
TGTGCCAGCAGCCCCTGGGGGACTAGCAGCCGCACAGATACGCAGTATTTT | CASSPWGTSSRTDTQYF | - | TRBD2 | TRBJ2-3 | 17 | TRBV27
TGTGCCAGCAGTTCCGAAAACTATGGCTACACCTTC | CASSSENYGYTF | few | - | TRBJ1-2 | 12 | TRBV6-5
TGCAGCGTTTTCAGGGCCGGCATTCAGTACTTC | CSVFRAGIQYF | few | - | TRBJ2-4 | 11 | TRBV29-1
TGCAGTGCTCTCGGGACAGGGGGTGGCAAAAACATTCAGTACTTC | CSALGTGGGKNIQYF | - | TRBD1 | TRBJ2-4 | 15 | TRBV20-1
TGTGCCAGCAGCTTAAGCCCGGGCTACGAGCAGTACTTC | CASSLSPGYEQYF | few | - | TRBJ2-7 | 13 | TRBV7-3
TGCAGCGCCCGACGGCCGGAGAACACTGAAGCTTTCTTT | CSARRPENTEAFF | few | - | TRBJ1-1 | 13 | TRBV29-1
TGCAGCGTTGAAGAGATTTGGGGCGGGAGCAATGAGCAGTTCTTC | CSVEEIWGGSNEQFF | few | TRBD2 | TRBJ2-1 | 15 | TRBV29-1
TGTGCCAGCAGCTTAGTCGGCGTAATTAGAGGAGATACGCAGTATTTT | CASSLVGVIRGDTQYF | - | - | TRBJ2-3 | 16 | TRBV7-2
TGTGCCAGCATGGTGGAAAGAAAGGATACGCAGTATTTT | CASMVERKDTQYF | few | - | TRBJ2-3 | 13 | TRBV6-1
TGTGCCAGCAGTAATATTCCACCCGATACGCAGTATTTT | CASSNIPPDTQYF | - | - | TRBJ2-3 | 13 | TRBV12-3/TRBV12-4
TGCGCCAGCAGCCAAGATCTTGGAGGAGAGACCCAGTACTTC | CASSQDLGGETQYF | - | - | TRBJ2-5 | 14 | TRBV4-3
TGTGCCAGCAGCTTAAAGGAACAGGGGGCAGATACGCAGTATTTT | CASSLKEQGADTQYF | few | TRBD1 | TRBJ2-3 | 15 | TRBV7-9
TGTGCCAGCAGGAGGGCCCTCTCGGGCGAGCAGTACTTC | CASRRALSGEQYF | many | - | TRBJ2-7 | 13 | TRBV6-5
TGTGCCAGCAGGTTGGGAAGGACCCGATCGAGCTCCTATAATTCACCCCTCCACTTT | CASRLGRTRSSSYNSPLHF | - | - | TRBJ1-6 | 19 | TRBV6-2/TRBV6-3
TGCAGTGCAAGACAGGAGCCCTATGGCTACACCTTC | CSARQEPYGYTF | few | - | TRBJ1-2 | 12 | TRBV20-1
TGTGCCAGCAGCTTGGAGGGGGGCCGTACTGAAGCTTTCTTT | CASSLEGGRTEAFF | - | - | TRBJ1-1 | 14 | TRBV5-4
TGTGCCAGCAGTTACGAATTCCTCTCGGGGACCACTGAAGCTTTCTTT | CASSYEFLSGTTEAFF | - | - | TRBJ1-1 | 16 | TRBV6-5
TGTGCCAGCAGCTTGGCGGCCCAACGCATCTACGAGCAGTACTTC | CASSLAAQRIYEQYF | few | - | TRBJ2-7 | 15 | TRBV5-6
TGTGCCAGCAGGTTTGAGTACGAGCAGTACTTC | CASRFEYEQYF | few | - | TRBJ2-7 | 11 | TRBV2
TGTGCCAGCAGCCAAGGGGGGCAGCTTCTTGTCGGCGCAGCTTTCTTT | CASSQGGQLLVGAAFF | - | - | TRBJ1-1 | 16 | TRBV3-1
TGTGCCAGCAGTCCGCGGAGGGCCAGGGAGACCCAGTACTTC | CASSPRRARETQYF | - | - | TRBJ2-5 | 14 | TRBV28
TGTGCCAGCAACCCAATTCGAGGTGGGAGCTCCTACAATGAGCAGTTCTTC | CASNPIRGGSSYNEQFF | - | - | TRBJ2-1 | 17 | TRBV9
TGTGCCAGCAGCCAACCCAGGGGCACAGATACGCAGTATTTT | CASSQPRGTDTQYF | - | - | TRBJ2-3 | 14 | TRBV3-1
TGTGCCAGTAGTACGCAAACAGGGGCTGGCCAGCCCCAGCATTTT | CASSTQTGAGQPQHF | - | TRBD1 | TRBJ1-5 | 15 | TRBV19
TGTGCCAGCAGGACAGGGTGGCATGAGCAGTTCTTC | CASRTGWHEQFF | - | TRBD1 | TRBJ2-1 | 12 | TRBV28
TGTGCCACCAGTGATCCAGGGACAGGGGCCCAGCCCCAGCATTTT | CATSDPGTGAQPQHF | - | TRBD1 | TRBJ1-5 | 15 | TRBV24-1
TGTGCCAGCAGCTTAAGGCAGGGCGGACAAGATACGCAGTATTTT | CASSLRQGGQDTQYF | - | - | TRBJ2-3 | 15 | TRBV7-6
TGTGCCAGCAGCTTAACAGGTTTTCCCTACGAGCAGTACTTC | CASSLTGFPYEQYF | - | - | TRBJ2-7 | 14 | TRBV7-8
TGCGCCAGCAGCCAAGAACCCCCGGGGTTTAATTCACCCCTCCACTTT | CASSQEPPGFNSPLHF | few | - | TRBJ1-6 | 16 | TRBV4-3
TGTGCCAGCAGCCAAGAATCAGGACTTAACTATGGCTACACCTTC | CASSQESGLNYGYTF | - | - | TRBJ1-2 | 15 | TRBV3-1
TGTGCCAGCAGCTTAAAAGCGGGACAACCTTGGACGAAGAACACCGGGGAGCTGTTTTTT | CASSLKAGQPWTKNTGELFF | once | - | TRBJ2-2 | 20 | TRBV7-9
TGTGCTAGTGGTTTGGGACAGGTCGGGGAGACCCAGTACTTC | CASGLGQVGETQYF | - | - | TRBJ2-5 | 14 | TRBV12-5
TGCGCCAGCTCACGAGGGGGTAGCGGGAGCTTTTTCGGGCAGTTCTTC | CASSRGGSGSFFGQFF | - | TRBD2 | TRBJ2-1 | 16 | TRBV4-3
TGTGCCGGCAGCCCTTCCCGGGCTAGCGGAAGATATTACTACGAGCAGTACTTC | CAGSPSRASGRYYYEQYF | - | TRBD2 | TRBJ2-7 | 18 | TRBV3-1
TGCAGCGACGGGGGCAGCTACAATGAGCAGTTCTTC | CSDGGSYNEQFF | - | - | TRBJ2-1 | 12 | TRBV29-1
TGTGCCACCCAACGGTGGGTGAGTGCGAGCAATCAGCCCCAGCATTTT | CATQRWVSASNQPQHF | once | - | TRBJ1-5 | 16 | TRBV28
TGTGCCAGCAGCTTAGTAAGGGACGCTTATACGCAGTATTTT | CASSLVRDAYTQYF | many | - | TRBJ2-3 | 14 | TRBV7-9
TGTGCCAGCATTGCCGCCCCAGGGAATGAAAAACTGTTTTTT | CASIAAPGNEKLFF | few | - | TRBJ1-4 | 14 | TRBV6-1
TGCAGTGCCCTCCGGGACACCTCTCACGAGCAGTACTTC | CSALRDTSHEQYF | - | - | TRBJ2-7 | 13 | TRBV20-1
TGCAGTGCTGACGGACTAGCGGGGCGCACAGATACGCAGTATTTT | CSADGLAGRTDTQYF | few | TRBD2 | TRBJ2-3 | 15 | TRBV20-1
TGTGCCAGCAGCCGTGACTGGCGAAACAATGAGCAGTTCTTC | CASSRDWRNNEQFF | - | - | TRBJ2-1 | 14 | TRBV11-1
TGCAGTGCTAGAGACCTTCGGGGGCTGAGAGTGTCTGGAAACACCATATATTTT | CSARDLRGLRVSGNTIYF | few | - | TRBJ1-3 | 18 | TRBV20-1
TGTGCCAGCAGCAAGGGACTAGCGGGAGTCGAGGATACGCAGTATTTT | CASSKGLAGVEDTQYF | few | TRBD2 | TRBJ2-3 | 16 | TRBV9
TGCGCCAGCAGCTGGAAGGGACAGACGTCCCAAGAGACCCAGTACTTC | CASSWKGQTSQETQYF | few | TRBD1 | TRBJ2-5 | 16 | TRBV5-1
TGCAGCGCCGCATCCACCCAAAACATTCAGTACTTC | CSAASTQNIQYF | - | - | TRBJ2-4 | 12 | TRBV29-1
TGTGCCAGCAGCCACTTTGCGGTAGCGGGAGCTGAGCAGTTCTTC | CASSHFAVAGAEQFF | - | TRBD2 | TRBJ2-1 | 15 | TRBV3-1
TGTGCCAGCAGGGCCGGGACAGGGATCTACGAGCAGTACTTC | CASRAGTGIYEQYF | - | TRBD1 | TRBJ2-7 | 14 | TRBV6-2/TRBV6-3
TGTGCCAGCTCACCGCAGAGGGCGGACAGGGCCTACACCGGGGAGCTGTTTTTT | CASSPQRADRAYTGELFF | few | TRBD1 | TRBJ2-2 | 18 | TRBV18